The 8 T cell receptor beta chains reported below all come from one sample, sequenced in a study of blood T cells in healthy people across ages. Using a J-beta primer mix together with a sample-barcoded 5' primer, a second PCR was run for roughly 6 to 12 cycles. TCRdb re-called the 5' RACE reads with MiXCR, one entry per CDR3 protein. This table has around 1,700,000 distinct CDR3 sequences, roughly 28% appearing once. The specimen was blood. The receptors originated from a woman in her 30s in good health.

This clonotype has a count of ten or more. Germline and junction disagree at one end, which may indicate a read error. The V call is TRBV29-1, the J call TRBJ2-1, with TRBD1 matching 8 bases. The germline V gene encodes CDR1 SQVTM and CDR2 ANQGSEA. CDR3 length: 17 residues. The CDR3 loop reads CIVNPRGTGTGYNEQFF. The CDR3 DNA follows: TGCATCGTTAACCCCCGAGGTACCGGGACAGGCTACAATGAGCAGTTCTTC.

As regards this clonotype: One end of the junction is discordant with germline, which a read error may explain. The chain employs TRBV7-2 and TRBJ2-7, with 9 bases identical to TRBD1. Germline CDR1 and CDR2: SGHTA and FQGNSA. This CDR3 spans 14 amino acids. The CDR3 coding sequence is TGTGCCAGCACCTTAGGGGGGACAGGGAACGAGCAGTACTTC. It encodes CASTLGGTGNEQYF.

The chain has TRBV11-3 and TRBJ2-1; 9 bases fit TRBD2. The CDR3 covers 16 residues. V trimming: 4 bases; J trimming: 8 bases; junction bases outside the gene matches: 12. The germline V gene encodes CDR1 SGHNT and CDR2 YENEEA. For the CDR3, the DNA is TGTGCCAGCAGCTCGGGCAATAGCGGGAGAAAGTATGAGCAGTTCTTC. It yields the protein CASSSGNSGRKYEQFF.

This clonotype showed up just a few times. The rearrangement links TRBV7-9 to TRBJ1-2; D gene ambiguous. CDR3 size: 14 residues. CDR1 is SEHNR, CDR2 FQNEAQ, per germline (reference sequence). The germline V and J ends were trimmed by 8 bases and 6 bases, with 19 bases remaining between them. The DNA of the CDR3 is TGTGCCAGCCTGGAATGGGGTATATCGGATGGCTACACCTTC. Protein product: CASLEWGISDGYTF.

This chain uses TRBV5-1 with TRBJ2-7; D perhaps matches TRBD1 (6 bases). The CDR3 loop spans 14 amino acids. The germline CDR1 and CDR2 sequences are SGHRS and YFSETQ. The V and J ends lost 1 base and 2 bases respectively, with 10 bases between them. The CDR3: CASSLNRVAYEQYF. The DNA of the CDR3 is TGCGCCAGCAGCTTGAACAGGGTAGCCTACGAGCAGTACTTC.

As concerns this clonotype: This clone may be a read error of a much larger clone one base away. The CDR3 region has the DNA TGTGCTAGTGGTGCCTCCGGGAAGTACTACGGGCAGTACTTC. This codes for CASGASGKYYGQYF. The J gene is TRBJ2-5, the V gene TRBV12-5; a weak D match, TRBD2 (5 bases). Germline loops: CDR1 LGHNT, CDR2 FRNRAP. V gave up 5 bases and J gave up 11 bases, with 21 bases separating them. This CDR3 is built from 14 residues.

V and J are TRBV7-2 and TRBJ2-7; D ambiguous. CDR3 length: 12 residues. Trimming removed 5 bases from V and 7 bases from J, with 12 bases in between. Per the germline V gene, CDR1 is SGHTA and CDR2 is FQGNSA. In DNA, the CDR3 is TGTGCCAGCAGCGCCCAATTGGGGGAGCAGTACTTC. It specifies CASSAQLGEQYF.

This clonotype was recorded many times. This CDR3 reads CASSWTGSTDTQYF. The CDR3 region has the DNA TGCGCCAGCAGCTGGACGGGGTCAACAGATACGCAGTATTTT. This chain uses TRBV5-1 with TRBJ2-3; the D gene is possibly TRBD2 (5 bases). Trimming took 3 bases from V and 3 from J, leaving 11 bases between them. Germline V lookup: CDR1 SGHRS, CDR2 YFSETQ. This CDR3 is 14 amino acids long.